This T cell receptor beta chain was identified during a study of identical twins. The authors used template switching to add a universal primer site and gave cDNA unique molecular identifiers. Via MiXCR, TCRdb re-called the 5' RACE reads, giving one row per CDR3 protein. This repertoire shows approximately 680,000 distinct CDR3 sequences, under 8.5% found once; its top ten account for about 1.6%. Germline V gene data show CDR1 as SGHRS and CDR2 as YFSETQ. Unmatched junction bases numbered 8, after V lost 4 bases and J lost 1 base. The CDR3 has 16 amino acids. This clonotype was found many times. These data were also reused for a study on yellow fever vaccine responses in identical twins.

This TCR was recovered from a woman younger than 30 in good health. The rearrangement links TRBV5-1 to TRBJ1-5; 7 bases are shared with TRBD1. Sequencing was done on a sample of PBMCs. The CDR3 bases are TGCGCCAGCAGCCCAACGACAGGGATAAGCAATCAGCCCCAGCATTTT. The encoded protein is CASSPTTGISNQPQHF.